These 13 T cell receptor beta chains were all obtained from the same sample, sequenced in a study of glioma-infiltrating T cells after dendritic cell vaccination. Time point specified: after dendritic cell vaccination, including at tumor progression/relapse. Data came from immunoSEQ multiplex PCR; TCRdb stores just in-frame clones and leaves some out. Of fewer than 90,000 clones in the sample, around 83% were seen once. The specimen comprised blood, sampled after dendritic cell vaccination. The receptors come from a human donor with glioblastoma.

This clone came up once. The CDR3 nucleotides read TGTGCCAGCAGTTACTCGTACAGGGGGCGAAACTATGGCTACACCTTC. It translates to CASSYSYRGRNYGYTF. J is TRBJ1-2 and V is TRBV6-5; 9 positions agree with TRBD1. In germline, CDR1 is MNHEY, CDR2 SVGAGI. The length of the CDR3 is 16 residues. Unmatched junction bases numbered 4, after V lost 0 bases and J lost 2 bases.

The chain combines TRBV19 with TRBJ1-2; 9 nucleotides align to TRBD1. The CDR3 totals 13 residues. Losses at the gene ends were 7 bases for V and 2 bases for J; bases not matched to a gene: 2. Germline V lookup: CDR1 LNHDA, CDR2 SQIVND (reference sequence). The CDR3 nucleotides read TGTGCCAGTAACGACAGGGGGAACTATGGCTACACCTTC. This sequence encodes CASNDRGNYGYTF.

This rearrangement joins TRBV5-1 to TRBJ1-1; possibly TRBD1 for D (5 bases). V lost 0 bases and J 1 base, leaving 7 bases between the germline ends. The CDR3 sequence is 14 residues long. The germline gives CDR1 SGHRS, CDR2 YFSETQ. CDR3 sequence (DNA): TGCGCCAGCAGCTTGGGACAGCCGAACACTGAAGCTTTCTTT. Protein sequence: CASSLGQPNTEAFF.

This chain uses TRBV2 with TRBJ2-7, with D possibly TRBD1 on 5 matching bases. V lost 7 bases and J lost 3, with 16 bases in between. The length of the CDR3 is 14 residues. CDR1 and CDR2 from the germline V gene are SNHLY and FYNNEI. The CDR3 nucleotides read TGTGCCAGCATAACAGGTTTTCCTTTCTACGAGCAGTACTTC. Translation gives CASITGFPFYEQYF.

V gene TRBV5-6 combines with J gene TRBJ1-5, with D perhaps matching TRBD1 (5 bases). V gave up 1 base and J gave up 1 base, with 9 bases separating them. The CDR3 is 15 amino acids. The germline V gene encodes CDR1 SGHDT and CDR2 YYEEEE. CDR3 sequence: CASSLWGESNQPQHF. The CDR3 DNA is TGTGCCAGCAGCTTGTGGGGGGAGAGCAATCAGCCCCAGCATTTT. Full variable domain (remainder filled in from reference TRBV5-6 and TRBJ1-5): DAGVTQSPTHLIKTRGQQVTLRCSPKSGHDTVSWYQQALGQGPQFIFQYYEEEERQRGNFPDRFSGHQFPNYSSELNVNALLLGDSALYLCASSLWGESNQPQHFGDGTRLSIL.

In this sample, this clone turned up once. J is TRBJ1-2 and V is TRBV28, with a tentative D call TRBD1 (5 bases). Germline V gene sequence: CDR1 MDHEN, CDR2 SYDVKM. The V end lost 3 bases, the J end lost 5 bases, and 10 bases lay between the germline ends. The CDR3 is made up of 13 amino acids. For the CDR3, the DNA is TGTGCCAGCAGTTTTGGGCAGGGTTATGGCTACACCTTC. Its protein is CASSFGQGYGYTF.

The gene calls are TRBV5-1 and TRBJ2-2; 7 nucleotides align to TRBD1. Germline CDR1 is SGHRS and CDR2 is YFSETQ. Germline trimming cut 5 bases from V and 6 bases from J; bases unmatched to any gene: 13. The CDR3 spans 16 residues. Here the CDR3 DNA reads TGCGCCAGCAGACAGGGGTATCGGCCCCGCCCCGGGGAGCTGTTTTTT. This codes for CASRQGYRPRPGELFF.

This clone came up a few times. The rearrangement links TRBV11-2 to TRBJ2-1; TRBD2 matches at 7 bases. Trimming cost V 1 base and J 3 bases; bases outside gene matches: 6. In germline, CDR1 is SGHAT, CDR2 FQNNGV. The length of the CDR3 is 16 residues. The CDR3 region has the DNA TGTGCCAGCAGCTTAGTCCGACGCGGGGGCTACAATGAGCAGTTCTTC. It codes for CASSLVRRGGYNEQFF.

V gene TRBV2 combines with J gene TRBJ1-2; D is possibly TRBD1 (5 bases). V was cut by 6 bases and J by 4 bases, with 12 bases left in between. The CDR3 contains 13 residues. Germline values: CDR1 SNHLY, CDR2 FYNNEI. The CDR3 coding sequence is TGTGCCAGCAGACGGGGGGAACTCTATGGCTACACCTTC. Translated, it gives CASRRGELYGYTF.

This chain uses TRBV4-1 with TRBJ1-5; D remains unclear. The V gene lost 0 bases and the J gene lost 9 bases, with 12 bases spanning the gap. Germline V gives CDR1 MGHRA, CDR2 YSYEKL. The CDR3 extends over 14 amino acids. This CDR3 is CASSQEPPLRPQHF. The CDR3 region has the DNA TGCGCCAGCAGCCAAGAACCCCCCCTGCGGCCCCAGCATTTT.

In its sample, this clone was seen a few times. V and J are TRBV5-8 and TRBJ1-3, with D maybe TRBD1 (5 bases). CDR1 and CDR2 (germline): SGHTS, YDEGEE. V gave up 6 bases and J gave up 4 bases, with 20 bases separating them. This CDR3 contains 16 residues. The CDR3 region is CASTRQSTGYGNTIYF. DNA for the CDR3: TGTGCCAGCACACGACAGTCTACAGGATACGGAAACACCATATATTTT.

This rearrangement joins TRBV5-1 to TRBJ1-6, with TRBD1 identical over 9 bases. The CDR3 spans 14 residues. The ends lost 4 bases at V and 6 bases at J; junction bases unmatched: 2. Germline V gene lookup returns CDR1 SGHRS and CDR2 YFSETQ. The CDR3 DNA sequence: TGCGCCAGCAGCCCGGGACAGGGTAATTCACCCCTCCACTTT. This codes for CASSPGQGNSPLHF.

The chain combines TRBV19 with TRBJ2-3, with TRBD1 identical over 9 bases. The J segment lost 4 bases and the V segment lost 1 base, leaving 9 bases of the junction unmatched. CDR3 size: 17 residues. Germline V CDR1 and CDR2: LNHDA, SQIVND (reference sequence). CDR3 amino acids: CASSIAPQGAPADTQYF. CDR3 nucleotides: TGTGCCAGTAGTATAGCCCCACAGGGGGCCCCCGCAGATACGCAGTATTTT. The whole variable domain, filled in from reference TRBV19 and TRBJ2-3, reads DGGITQSPKYLFRKEGQNVTLSCEQNLNHDAMYWYRQDPGQGLRLIYYSQIVNDFQKGDIAEGYSVSREKKESFPLTVTSAQKNPTAFYLCASSIAPQGAPADTQYFGPGTRLTVL.